The rows below give T cell receptor beta chains drawn from one sample of a study of cytomegalovirus exposure and HLA in healthy donors. Measured with immunoSEQ multiplex PCR; TCRdb has only the in-frame clones, and not every one. This table holds hundreds of thousands of clones, roughly 84% found once. Specimen: PBMCs. The receptors here all came from a girl between 5 and 17 years old in good health and CMV-seronegative. Both conserved end residues are part of each CDR3. Each record gives: J gene, V gene, D gene, clone size, CDR3 DNA, CDR3 protein. A D gene is named only where the DNA matches it firmly. Clone size is not always given. Where it is, it says once, few, many or a class for expanded clones.

>TRBJ1-1|TRBV25-1|NA|NA
TGTGCCAGCAGTGAATTGAAGCAGGGAAGGAACACTGAAGCTTTCTTT
CASSELKQGRNTEAFF
>TRBJ2-3|TRBV29-1|NA|NA
TGCAGCGTTGTCGCCAATGAGGCAGATACGCAGTATTTT
CSVVANEADTQYF
>TRBJ2-3|TRBV5-6|NA|NA
TGTGCCAGCAGCTTGTCGGGGTATATGGATACGCAGTATTTT
CASSLSGYMDTQYF
>TRBJ2-1|TRBV27|NA|NA
TGTGCCAGCAACCCCCTAGCGTATAAGCACAATGAGCAGTTCTTC
CASNPLAYKHNEQFF
>TRBJ1-4|TRBV6-5|NA|NA
TGTGCCAGCAGTTACGGTTTTGGGCAACTGTTTTTT
CASSYGFGQLFF
>TRBJ2-3|TRBV6-4|TRBD2|NA
TGTGCCAGCAGTGACTCGACCGGGGGGTCAAATACGCAGTATTTT
CASSDSTGGSNTQYF
>TRBJ2-3|TRBV7-9|TRBD1|NA
TGTGCCAGCAGCTTAGACTTTGGGACAGGGGGCTCTCTTACAGATACGCAGTATTTT
CASSLDFGTGGSLTDTQYF
>TRBJ2-1|TRBV5-1|NA|NA
TGCGCCAGCAGCTTGGCCGGGGGAGGAAAGTACAATGAGCAGTTCTTC
CASSLAGGGKYNEQFF
>TRBJ1-1|TRBV6-6|TRBD1|NA
TGTGCCAGCAGACGACAGGGCAGATTGAACACTGAAGCTTTCTTT
CASRRQGRLNTEAFF
>TRBJ2-1|TRBV4-2|TRBD2|NA
TGTGCCAGCAGCCAAGGAACTAGCGGGTCATACAATGAGCAGTTCTTC
CASSQGTSGSYNEQFF
>TRBJ2-7|TRBV11-2|NA|NA
TGTGCCAGCAGCTTAACCGTGGCAGGGGTTTCCTACGAGCAGTACTTC
CASSLTVAGVSYEQYF
>TRBJ2-1|TRBV9|TRBD1|NA
TGTGCCAGCAGCACCCAGACAGGGAACTACAATGAGCAGTTCTTC
CASSTQTGNYNEQFF
>TRBJ2-1|TRBV5-3|NA|NA
TGTGCCAGCTCCTTGAGGGACACCGTATACAATGAGCAGTTCTTC
CASSLRDTVYNEQFF
>TRBJ1-2|TRBV27|NA|once
TGTGCCAGCAGTTTATCAACAGGGAACTATGGCTACACCTTC
CASSLSTGNYGYTF
>TRBJ2-7|TRBV7-8|NA|NA
TGTGCCAGCAGCTTAGGGGGAAGGACAAGTCAGCTACGGGAGCAGTACTTC
CASSLGGRTSQLREQYF
>TRBJ1-4|TRBV4-2|NA|NA
TGTGCCAGCAGCCAAGGGGGGCTCGAGAGCGGAAAACTGTTTTTT
CASSQGGLESGKLFF
>TRBJ2-3|TRBV29-1|TRBD1|NA
TGCAGCGTCGCACCTCGGACGATGGGACAGGGCTATCAAGATACGCAGTATTTT
CSVAPRTMGQGYQDTQYF
>TRBJ1-5|TRBV6-5|NA|NA
TGTGCCAGCAGCAATACAGGGATTGATCAGCCCCAGCATTTT
CASSNTGIDQPQHF
>TRBJ2-7|TRBV9|TRBD1|few
TGTGCCAGCAGCGCCGGACAGGGGATTTCTTACGAGCAGTACTTC
CASSAGQGISYEQYF
>TRBJ2-3|TRBV11-2|TRBD1|NA
TGTGCCAGCAGCTCCCACCGGACAGGGGGCGGGGATACGCAGTATTTT
CASSSHRTGGGDTQYF
>TRBJ1-1|TRBV27|NA|NA
TGTGCCAGCAGTTATCTTCGGGTAGGTGTTACTGAAGCTTTCTTT
CASSYLRVGVTEAFF
>TRBJ1-2|TRBV27|NA|NA
TGTGCCAGCAGTTTGGGTATGGGGACATGGGGCTACACCTTC
CASSLGMGTWGYTF
>TRBJ2-7|TRBV29-1|TRBD2|NA
TGCAGCGTTGTATCAGCGGGAGGTTCCTACGAGCAGTACTTC
CSVVSAGGSYEQYF
>TRBJ2-7|TRBV4-1|TRBD1|NA
TGCGCCAGCAGCCAAGATAGACAGGGAATAAGGGAGCAGTACTTC
CASSQDRQGIREQYF
>TRBJ1-1|TRBV7-8|NA|NA
TGTGCCAGCAGCTCCAGAGTCAGGGTCACTGAAGCTTTCTTT
CASSSRVRVTEAFF
>TRBJ2-7|TRBV5-1|TRBD1|NA
TGCGCCAGCAGCCCGAGGGGGACAGCAGACTACGAGCAGTACTTC
CASSPRGTADYEQYF
>TRBJ2-2|TRBV19|TRBD1|NA
TGTGCCACCCAGGACAGGGGGAGTTCCGGGGAGCTGTTTTTT
CATQDRGSSGELFF
>TRBJ1-4|TRBV27|NA|NA
TGTGCCAGCACCCCGACAGGTGATAATGAAAAACTGTTTTTT
CASTPTGDNEKLFF
>TRBJ1-1|TRBV11-3|NA|NA
TGTGCCAGCAGCTTGGCCCGGACAACTGAAGCTTTCTTT
CASSLARTTEAFF
>TRBJ1-2|TRBV5-8|NA|few
TGTGCCAGCAGCACGCAGGGCTATGGCTACACCTTC
CASSTQGYGYTF